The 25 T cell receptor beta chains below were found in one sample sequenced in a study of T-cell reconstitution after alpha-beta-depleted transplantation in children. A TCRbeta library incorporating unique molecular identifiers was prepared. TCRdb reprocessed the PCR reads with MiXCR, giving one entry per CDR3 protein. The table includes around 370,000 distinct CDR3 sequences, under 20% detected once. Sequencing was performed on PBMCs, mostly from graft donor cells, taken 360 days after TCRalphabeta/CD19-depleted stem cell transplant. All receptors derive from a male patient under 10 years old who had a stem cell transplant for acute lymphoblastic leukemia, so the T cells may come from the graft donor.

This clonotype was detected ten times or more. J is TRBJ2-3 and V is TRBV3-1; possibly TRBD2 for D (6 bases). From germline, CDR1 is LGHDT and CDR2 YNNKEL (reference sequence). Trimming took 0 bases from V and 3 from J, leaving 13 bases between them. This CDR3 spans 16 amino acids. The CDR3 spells CASSQDETGVTDTQYF. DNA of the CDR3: TGTGCCAGCAGCCAAGACGAGACGGGGGTGACAGATACGCAGTATTTT.

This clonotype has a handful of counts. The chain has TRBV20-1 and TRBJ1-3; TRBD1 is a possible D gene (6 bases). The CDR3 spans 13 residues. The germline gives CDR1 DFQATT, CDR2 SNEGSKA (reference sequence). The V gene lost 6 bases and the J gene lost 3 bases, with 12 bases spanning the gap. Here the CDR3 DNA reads TGCAGTGCCGAGGGGGTACTTGGAAACACCATATATTTT. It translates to CSAEGVLGNTIYF.

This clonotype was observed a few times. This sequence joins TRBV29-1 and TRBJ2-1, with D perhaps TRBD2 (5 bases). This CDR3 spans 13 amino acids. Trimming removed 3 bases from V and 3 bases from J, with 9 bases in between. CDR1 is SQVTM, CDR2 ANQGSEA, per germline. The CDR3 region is CSVEKRNYNEQFF. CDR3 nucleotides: TGCAGCGTTGAGAAGCGGAACTACAATGAGCAGTTCTTC.

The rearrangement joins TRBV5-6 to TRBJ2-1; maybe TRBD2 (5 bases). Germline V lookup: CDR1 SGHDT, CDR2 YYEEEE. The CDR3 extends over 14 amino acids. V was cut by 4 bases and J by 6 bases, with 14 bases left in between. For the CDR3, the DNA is TGTGCCAGCAGCCCGGAAGGACTCCTCAATGAGCAGTTCTTC. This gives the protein CASSPEGLLNEQFF.

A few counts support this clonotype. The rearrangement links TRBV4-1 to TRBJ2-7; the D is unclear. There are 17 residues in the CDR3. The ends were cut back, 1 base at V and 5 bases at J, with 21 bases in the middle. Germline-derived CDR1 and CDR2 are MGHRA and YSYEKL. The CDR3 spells CASSQGWMVVGDDEQYF. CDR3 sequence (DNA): TGCGCCAGCAGCCAAGGATGGATGGTGGTCGGAGACGACGAGCAGTACTTC.

For the CDR3, the DNA is TGCGCCAGCAGCCAAGGGGGCCCGTTCTATGGCTACACCTTC. Amino acid sequence: CASSQGGPFYGYTF. V and J are TRBV4-3 and TRBJ1-2, with a weak D call TRBD1 (5 bases). Per germline, CDR1 LGHNA and CDR2 YSLEER. V was cut by 1 base and J by 4 bases, with 10 bases left in between. The CDR3 contains 14 residues.

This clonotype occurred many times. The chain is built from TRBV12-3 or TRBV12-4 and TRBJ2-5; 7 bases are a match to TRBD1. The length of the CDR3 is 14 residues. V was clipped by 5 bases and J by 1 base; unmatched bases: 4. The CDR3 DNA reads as TGTGCCAGCAGTACCCGGGACAGCCAAGAGACCCAGTACTTC. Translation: CASSTRDSQETQYF.

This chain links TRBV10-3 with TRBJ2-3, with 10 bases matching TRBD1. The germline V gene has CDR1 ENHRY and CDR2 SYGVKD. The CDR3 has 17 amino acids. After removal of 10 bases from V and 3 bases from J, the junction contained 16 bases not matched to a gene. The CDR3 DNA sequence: TGTGCCACAGGGCCTGGAGACAGGGGGCGCGGGACAGATACGCAGTATTTT. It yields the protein CATGPGDRGRGTDTQYF.

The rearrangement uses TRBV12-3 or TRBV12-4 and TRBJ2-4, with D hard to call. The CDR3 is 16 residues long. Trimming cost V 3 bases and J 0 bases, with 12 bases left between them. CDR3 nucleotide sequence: TGTGCCAGCAGTTTGAGTTTATTCGTAGCCAAAAACATTCAGTACTTC. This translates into CASSLSLFVAKNIQYF.

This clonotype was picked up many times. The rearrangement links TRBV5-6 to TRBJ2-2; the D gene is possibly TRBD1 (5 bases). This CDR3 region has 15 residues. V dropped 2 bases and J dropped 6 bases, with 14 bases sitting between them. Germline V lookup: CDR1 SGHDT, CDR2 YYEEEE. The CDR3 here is CASSFHPKTAGELFF. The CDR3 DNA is TGTGCCAGCAGCTTCCACCCTAAGACAGCCGGGGAGCTGTTTTTT.

CDR3: CASKWGNSNTGELFF. Here the CDR3 DNA reads TGTGCCAGCAAATGGGGGAATTCTAACACCGGGGAGCTGTTTTTT. This chain uses TRBV3-1 with TRBJ2-2; D might be TRBD1 or TRBD2, each matching 5 bases. Germline assignment: CDR1 LGHDT and CDR2 YNNKEL (reference sequence). This CDR3 is 15 amino acids long. With 7 bases removed from V and 2 bases from J, the gap between germline ends came to 14 bases. Full variable domain (remainder filled in from reference TRBV3-1 and TRBJ2-2): DTAVSQTPKYLVTQMGNDKSIKCEQNLGHDTMYWYKQDSKKFLKIMFSYNNKELIINETVPNRFSPKSPDKAHLNLHINSLELGDSAVYFCASKWGNSNTGELFFGEGSRLTVL.

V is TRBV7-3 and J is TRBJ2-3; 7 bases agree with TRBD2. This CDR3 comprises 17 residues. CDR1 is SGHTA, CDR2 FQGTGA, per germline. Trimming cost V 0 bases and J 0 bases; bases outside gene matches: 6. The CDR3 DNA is TGTGCCAGCAGCTTAACGAGGGAGGGAATCAGCACAGATACGCAGTATTTT. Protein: CASSLTREGISTDTQYF.

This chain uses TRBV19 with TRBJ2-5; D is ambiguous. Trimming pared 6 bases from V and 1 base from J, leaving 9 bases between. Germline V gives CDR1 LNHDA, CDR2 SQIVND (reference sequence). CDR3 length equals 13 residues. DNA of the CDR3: TGTGCCAGTAGGTTTGGCAGCCAAGAGACCCAGTACTTC. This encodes CASRFGSQETQYF.

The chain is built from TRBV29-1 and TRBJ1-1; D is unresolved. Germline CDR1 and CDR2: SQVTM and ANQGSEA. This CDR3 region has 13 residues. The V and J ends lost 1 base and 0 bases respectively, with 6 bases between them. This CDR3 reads CSVEGPLNTEAFF. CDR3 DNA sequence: TGCAGCGTTGAAGGACCGCTGAACACTGAAGCTTTCTTT.

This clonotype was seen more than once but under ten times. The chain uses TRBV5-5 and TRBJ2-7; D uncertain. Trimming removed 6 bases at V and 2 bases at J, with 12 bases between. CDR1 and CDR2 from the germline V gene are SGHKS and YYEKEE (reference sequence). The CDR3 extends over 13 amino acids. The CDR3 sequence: CASTVTPAYEQYF. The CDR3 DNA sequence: TGTGCCAGCACCGTGACACCCGCCTACGAGCAGTACTTC.

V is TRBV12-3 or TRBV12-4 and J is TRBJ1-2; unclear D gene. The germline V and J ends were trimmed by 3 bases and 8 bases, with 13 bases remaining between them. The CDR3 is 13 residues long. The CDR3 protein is CASSFAPGEGYTF. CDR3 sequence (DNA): TGTGCCAGCAGTTTTGCCCCCGGAGAAGGCTACACCTTC.

CDR3 sequence (DNA): TGCAGTGCCCCCGCGAAGGGGGCGAACTATGGCTACACCTTC. Its protein is CSAPAKGANYGYTF. This sequence joins TRBV20-1 and TRBJ1-2; TRBD1 aligns across 7 bases. J lost 2 bases, V lost 6 bases, and 9 bases had no gene match. The germline V gene has CDR1 DFQATT and CDR2 SNEGSKA (reference sequence). The CDR3 sequence is 14 residues long.

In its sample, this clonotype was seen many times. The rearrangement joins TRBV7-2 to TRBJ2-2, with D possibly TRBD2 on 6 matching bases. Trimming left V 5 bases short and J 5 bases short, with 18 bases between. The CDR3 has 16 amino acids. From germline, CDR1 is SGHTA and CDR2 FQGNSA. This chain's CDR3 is CASSPLAGRVTGELFF. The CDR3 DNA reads TGTGCCAGCAGCCCCCTTGCGGGAAGGGTAACCGGGGAGCTGTTTTTT.

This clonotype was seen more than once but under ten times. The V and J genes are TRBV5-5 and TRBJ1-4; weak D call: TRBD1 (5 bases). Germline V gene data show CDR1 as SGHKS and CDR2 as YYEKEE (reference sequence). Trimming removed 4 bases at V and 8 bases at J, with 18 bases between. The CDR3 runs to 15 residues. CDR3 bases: TGTGCCAGCAGCCCTGCGCCCCGCAGGGACGAAAAACTGTTTTTT. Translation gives CASSPAPRRDEKLFF.

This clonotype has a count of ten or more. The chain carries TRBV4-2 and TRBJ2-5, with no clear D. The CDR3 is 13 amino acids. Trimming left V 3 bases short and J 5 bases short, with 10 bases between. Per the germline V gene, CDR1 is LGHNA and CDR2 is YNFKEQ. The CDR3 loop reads CASSQDVRETQYF. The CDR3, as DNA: TGTGCCAGCAGCCAGGATGTGCGGGAGACCCAGTACTTC.

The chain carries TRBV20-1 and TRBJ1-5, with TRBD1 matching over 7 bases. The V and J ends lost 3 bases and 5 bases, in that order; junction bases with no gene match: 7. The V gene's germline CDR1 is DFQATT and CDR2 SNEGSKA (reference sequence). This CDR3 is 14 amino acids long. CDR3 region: CSARTGREDQPQHF. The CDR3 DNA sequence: TGCAGTGCTAGGACAGGGAGGGAAGATCAGCCCCAGCATTTT.

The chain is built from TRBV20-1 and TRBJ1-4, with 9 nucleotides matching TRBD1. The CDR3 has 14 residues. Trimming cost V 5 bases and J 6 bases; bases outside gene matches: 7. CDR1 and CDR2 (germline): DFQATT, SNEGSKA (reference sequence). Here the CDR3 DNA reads TGCAGTGCTCTTAGACAGGGGGGATATGAAAAACTGTTTTTT. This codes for CSALRQGGYEKLFF.

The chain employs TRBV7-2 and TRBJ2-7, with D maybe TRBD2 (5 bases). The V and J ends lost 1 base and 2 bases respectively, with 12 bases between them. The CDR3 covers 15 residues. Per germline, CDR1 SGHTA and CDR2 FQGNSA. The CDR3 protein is CASSLELDLPYEQYF. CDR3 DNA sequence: TGTGCCAGCAGCTTAGAACTAGACCTCCCCTACGAGCAGTACTTC.

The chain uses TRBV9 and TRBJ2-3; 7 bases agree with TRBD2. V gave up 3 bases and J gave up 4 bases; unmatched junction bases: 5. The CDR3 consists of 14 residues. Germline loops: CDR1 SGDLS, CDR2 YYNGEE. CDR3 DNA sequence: TGTGCCAGCAGCGCCTGGGGAGGGGCAGATACGCAGTATTTT. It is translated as CASSAWGGADTQYF. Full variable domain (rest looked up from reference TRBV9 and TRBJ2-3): DSGVTQTPKHLITATGQRVTLRCSPRSGDLSVYWYQQSLDQGLQFLIQYYNGEERAKGNILERFSAQQFPDLHSELNLSSLELGDSALYFCASSAWGGADTQYFGPGTRLTVL.

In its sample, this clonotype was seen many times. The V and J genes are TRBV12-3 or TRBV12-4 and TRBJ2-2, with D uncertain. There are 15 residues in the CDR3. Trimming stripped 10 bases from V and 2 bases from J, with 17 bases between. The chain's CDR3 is CATTLRHFNTGELFF. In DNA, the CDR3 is TGTGCCACCACCTTAAGGCACTTTAACACCGGGGAGCTGTTTTTT.